Sequencing of this T cell receptor beta chain was carried out in a study of OX40 agonist ivuxolimab in advanced cancers. Looking at the study overall: Eligibility rules accepted prior anti-PD-1, anti-PD-L1 or anti-CTLA-4 therapy, and around 40% had some.

To note about this clone: One junction end disagrees with the germline gene, perhaps due to a read error.

Germline loops: CDR1 SGHAT, CDR2 FQNNGV. The CDR3 consists of 11 residues. The protocol was immunoSEQ multiplex PCR, while the TCRdb copy is restricted to in-frame clones and leaves out a portion. The sample carries approximately 56,000 clones, roughly four fifths recorded once. It was autoimmune disease history or systemic immunosuppression that excluded patients. This sequence joins TRBV11-2 and TRBJ2-7; D is uncertain. The receptor comes from an adult with an advanced solid tumor such as melanoma, head and neck, liver or kidney cancer. This specimen was CD4+ or CD8+ T cells sorted from blood, taken in a trial of the OX40 agonist ivuxolimab. The CDR3 nucleotides read TGTGCCAGCACCTTACAAAGCGAGCAGTACTTC. It codes for CASTLQSEQYF.